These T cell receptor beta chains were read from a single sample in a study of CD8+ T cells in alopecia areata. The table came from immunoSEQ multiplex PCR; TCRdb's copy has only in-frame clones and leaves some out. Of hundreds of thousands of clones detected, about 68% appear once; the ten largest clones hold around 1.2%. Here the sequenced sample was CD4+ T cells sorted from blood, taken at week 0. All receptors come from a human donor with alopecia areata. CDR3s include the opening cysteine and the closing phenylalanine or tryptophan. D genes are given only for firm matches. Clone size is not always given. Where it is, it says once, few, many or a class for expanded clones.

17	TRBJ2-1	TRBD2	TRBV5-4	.	TGTGCCAGCAGCACTGGGACTAGCGGGGGCCTAGGCGATGAGCAGTTCTTC	CASSTGTSGGLGDEQFF
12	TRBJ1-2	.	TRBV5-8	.	TGTGCCAGCAGCAGCCGACCCACGGGCTACACCTTC	CASSSRPTGYTF
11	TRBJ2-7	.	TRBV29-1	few	TGCAGCGTCTCAATTAGCGGCGAGCAGTACTTC	CSVSISGEQYF
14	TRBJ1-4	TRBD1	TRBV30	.	TGTGCCTGGAGTGGACAGGGGGCTAATGAAAAACTGTTTTTT	CAWSGQGANEKLFF
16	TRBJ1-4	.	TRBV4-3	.	TGCGCCAGCAGCCAAGATCTGGGACGGGCTTGGGGAAAACTGTTTTTT	CASSQDLGRAWGKLFF
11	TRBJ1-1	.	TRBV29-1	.	TGCAGCGTCACCTCCTTCACTGAAGCTTTCTTT	CSVTSFTEAFF
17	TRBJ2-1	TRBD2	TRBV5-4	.	TGTGCCAGCAGCTTGGACCTACCGGGACTAGCGGGGGGCCAGCAGTTCTTC	CASSLDLPGLAGGQQFF
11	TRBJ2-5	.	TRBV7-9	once	TGTGCCAGCAGTCTTACGGAGACCCAGTACTTC	CASSLTETQYF
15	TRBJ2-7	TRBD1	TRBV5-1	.	TGCGCCAGCGGTACGGGACAGGGGAGCTCCTACGAGCAGTACTTC	CASGTGQGSSYEQYF
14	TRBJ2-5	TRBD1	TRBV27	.	TGTGCCAGCAGCAGGACAGGGAATCAAGAGACCCAGTACTTC	CASSRTGNQETQYF
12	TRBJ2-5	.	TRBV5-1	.	TGCGCCAGCAGCTCTCCCAGGGAGACCCAGTACTTC	CASSSPRETQYF
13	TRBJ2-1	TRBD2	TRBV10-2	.	TGCGCCAGCAGCGCAGGACTAGCCAATGAGCAGTTCTTC	CASSAGLANEQFF
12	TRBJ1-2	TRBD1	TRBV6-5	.	TGTGCCAGTTGGACAGGGAACTATGGCTACACCTTC	CASWTGNYGYTF
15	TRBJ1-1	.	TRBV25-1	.	TGTGCCAGCAGTGACCGGGACCTAGGGAACACTGAAGCTTTCTTT	CASSDRDLGNTEAFF
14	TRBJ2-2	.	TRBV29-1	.	TGCAGCGTCCTAACCCGGACAGACACCGGGGAGCTGTTTTTT	CSVLTRTDTGELFF
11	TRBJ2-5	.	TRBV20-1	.	TGCAGTGTCCAGGGAGGAGAGACCCAGTACTTC	CSVQGGETQYF
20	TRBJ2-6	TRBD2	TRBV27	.	TGTGCCAGCAGTTCTACCCTCCTTAGCGGGGGGTCCTCTGGGGCCAACGTCCTGACTTTC	CASSSTLLSGGSSGANVLTF
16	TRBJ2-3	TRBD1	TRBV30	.	TGTGCCTGGAGTCCCCGGGACAGGGTTCGCACAGATACGCAGTATTTT	CAWSPRDRVRTDTQYF
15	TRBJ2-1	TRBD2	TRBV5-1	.	TGCGCCAGCAAGCCAGGTAGCGGGGGAGGCAATGAGCAGTTCTTC	CASKPGSGGGNEQFF
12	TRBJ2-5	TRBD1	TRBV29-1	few	TGCAGCGTTGTGTCAGGGGGAGAGACCCAGTACTTC	CSVVSGGETQYF
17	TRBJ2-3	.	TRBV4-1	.	TGCGCCAGCACCTCTCTTCTCCGGGGGGCCCGCACAGATACGCAGTATTTT	CASTSLLRGARTDTQYF
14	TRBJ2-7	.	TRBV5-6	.	TGTGCCAGCAGCTTGGGACAGGAAGCTTACGAGCAGTACTTC	CASSLGQEAYEQYF
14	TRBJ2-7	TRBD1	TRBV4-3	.	TGCGCCAGCAGCCCGAGCCCAGGGGGCTACGAGCAGTACTTC	CASSPSPGGYEQYF
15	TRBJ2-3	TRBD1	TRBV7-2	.	TGTGCCAGCAGCCCCCGGGACAGGGCAACAGATACGCAGTATTTT	CASSPRDRATDTQYF
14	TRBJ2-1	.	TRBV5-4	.	TGTGCCAGCAGTTCCAGGGGATCCTACAATGAGCAGTTCTTC	CASSSRGSYNEQFF
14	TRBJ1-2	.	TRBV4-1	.	TGCGCCAGCAGTATGGGGCGCGTTGGCTATGGCTACACCTTC	CASSMGRVGYGYTF
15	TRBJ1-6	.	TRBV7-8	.	TGTGCCAGCAGCTTAGCGATATTAGAGAATTCACCCCTCCACTTT	CASSLAILENSPLHF
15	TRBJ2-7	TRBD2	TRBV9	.	TGTGCCAGCAGCGTAGGAAGCGGGGTCTCCTACGAGCAGTACTTC	CASSVGSGVSYEQYF
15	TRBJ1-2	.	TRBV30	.	TGTGCCTGGAGTGCCCTAGCCCAGGGAAGAGGCGGCTACACCTTC	CAWSALAQGRGGYTF
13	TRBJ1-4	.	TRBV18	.	TGTGCCAGCTCACCGGGGTCAGATGAAAAACTGTTTTTT	CASSPGSDEKLFF
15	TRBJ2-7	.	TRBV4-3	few	TGCGCCAGCAGCCAAGATCTGGGGCGGGACTACGAGCAGTACTTC	CASSQDLGRDYEQYF